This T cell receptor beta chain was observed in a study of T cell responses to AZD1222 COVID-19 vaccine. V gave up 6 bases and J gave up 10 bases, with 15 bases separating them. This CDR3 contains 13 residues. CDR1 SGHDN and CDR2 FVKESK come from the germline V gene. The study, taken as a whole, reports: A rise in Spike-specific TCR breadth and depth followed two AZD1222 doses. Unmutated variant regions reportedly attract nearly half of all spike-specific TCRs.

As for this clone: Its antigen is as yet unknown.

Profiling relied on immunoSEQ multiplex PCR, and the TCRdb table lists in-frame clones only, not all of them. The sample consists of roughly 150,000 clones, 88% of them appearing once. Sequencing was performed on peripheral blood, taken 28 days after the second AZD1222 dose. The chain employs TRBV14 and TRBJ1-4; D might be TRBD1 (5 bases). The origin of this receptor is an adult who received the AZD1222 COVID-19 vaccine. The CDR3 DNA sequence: TGTGCCAGCAGGGACGGCGGGGCGGGAAAACTGTTTTTT. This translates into CASRDGGAGKLFF.